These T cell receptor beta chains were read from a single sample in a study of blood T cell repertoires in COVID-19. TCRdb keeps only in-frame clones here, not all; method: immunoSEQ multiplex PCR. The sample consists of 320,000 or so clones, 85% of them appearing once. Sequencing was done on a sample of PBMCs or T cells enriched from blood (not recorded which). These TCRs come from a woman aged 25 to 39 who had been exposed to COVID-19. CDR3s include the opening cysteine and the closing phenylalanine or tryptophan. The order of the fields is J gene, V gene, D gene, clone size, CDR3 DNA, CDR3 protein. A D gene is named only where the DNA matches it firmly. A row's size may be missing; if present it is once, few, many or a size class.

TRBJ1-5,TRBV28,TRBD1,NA,TGTGCCAGCAGTTTGGGCCAGGGGGCGGCTCAGCCCCAGCATTTT,CASSLGQGAAQPQHF
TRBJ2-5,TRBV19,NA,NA,TGTGCCAGTAGTATTAGTGCTAACAGTAAAGAGACCCAGTACTTC,CASSISANSKETQYF
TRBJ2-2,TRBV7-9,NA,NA,TGTGCCAGCAGCTTAGCGGGCAGGAACACCGGGGAGCTGTTTTTT,CASSLAGRNTGELFF
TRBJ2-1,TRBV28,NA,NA,TGTGCCAGCAGTGCCGGGGGCGGGAGTACCCCAGAGCAGTTCTTC,CASSAGGGSTPEQFF
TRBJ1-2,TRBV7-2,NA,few,TGTGCCAGCGGTCCTCCTTCGGGGACTAACTATGGCTACACCTTC,CASGPPSGTNYGYTF
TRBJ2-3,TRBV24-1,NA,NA,TGTGCCACCAGTGATGCAGGCTTACTCACAGATACGCAGTATTTT,CATSDAGLLTDTQYF
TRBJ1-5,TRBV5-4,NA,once,TGTGCCAGCAGTCCCTTCCCCGGGACTAATGATCAGCCCCAGCATTTT,CASSPFPGTNDQPQHF
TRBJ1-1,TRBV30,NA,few,TGTGCCTGGAGCGAGGGGGACACTGAAGCTTTCTTT,CAWSEGDTEAFF
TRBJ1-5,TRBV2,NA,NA,TGTGCCAGCAGGCGGACAGAACAATTAAATCAGCCCCAGCATTTT,CASRRTEQLNQPQHF
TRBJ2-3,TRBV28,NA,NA,TGTGCCAGCGCGGTATCGCAACCCCGCACAGATACGCAGTATTTT,CASAVSQPRTDTQYF
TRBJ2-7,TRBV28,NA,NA,TGTGCCAGCAGTTCGGACTTTCTGTACGAGCAGTACTTC,CASSSDFLYEQYF
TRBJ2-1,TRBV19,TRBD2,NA,TGTGCCAGTAGTCACCTAGCGGGAGGGCACAATGAGCAGTTCTTC,CASSHLAGGHNEQFF
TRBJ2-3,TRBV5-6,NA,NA,TGTGCCAGCTCCCGGGACTCGTTTCGCTTATTCACAGATACGCAGTATTTT,CASSRDSFRLFTDTQYF
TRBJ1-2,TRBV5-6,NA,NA,TGTGCCAGCAGCCTCCTTGGACAGTCCACCCATGGCTACACCTTC,CASSLLGQSTHGYTF
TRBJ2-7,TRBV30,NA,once,TGTGCCTGGGACAGAGCCTACGAGCAGTACTTC,CAWDRAYEQYF
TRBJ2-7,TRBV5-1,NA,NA,TGCGCCAGCAGTTCATTATTACAGGGCCCGCAGTACTTC,CASSSLLQGPQYF
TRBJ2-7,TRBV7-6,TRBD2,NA,TGTGCCAGCAGCCCAGAGACTAGCGCTCTCTACGAGCAGTACTTC,CASSPETSALYEQYF